This passage covers 29 T cell receptor beta chains from one sample sequenced in a study of blood T cell repertoires in COVID-19. Repertoires were generated with immunoSEQ multiplex PCR, while TCRdb's copy carries only in-frame clones and drops some. Altogether more than 85,000 clones are present, approximately 84% being singletons, with the ten largest covering roughly 17%. Source material: peripheral blood. Receptors originate from a woman aged 55-69 years with acute or convalescent COVID-19.

This clone was recorded at least ten times. This chain links TRBV7-9 with TRBJ2-7; 14 positions match TRBD2. Germline values: CDR1 SEHNR, CDR2 FQNEAQ (reference sequence). After removal of 5 bases from V and 5 bases from J, the junction contained 2 bases not matched to a gene. The CDR3 runs 14 residues. CDR3 loop: CASSLGLAGDEQYF. The CDR3 DNA follows: TGTGCCAGCAGCCTGGGACTAGCGGGGGACGAGCAGTACTTC. Combining the CDR3 with reference TRBV7-9 and TRBJ2-7 gives the whole variable domain DTGVSQNPRHKITKRGQNVTFRCDPISEHNRLYWYRQTLGQGPEFLTYFQNEAQLEKSRLLSDRFSAERPKGSFSTLEIQRTEQGDSAMYLCASSLGLAGDEQYFGPGTRLTVT.

The gene calls are TRBV19 and TRBJ1-2; perhaps TRBD1 as D (5 bases). CDR1 is LNHDA, CDR2 SQIVND, per germline (reference sequence). CDR3 length equals 11 residues. The V gene lost 10 bases and the J gene lost 5 bases, with 11 bases spanning the gap. In DNA form, the CDR3 reads TGTGCCACCGCAGGGTTTTATGGCTACACCTTC. Translated: CATAGFYGYTF.

The V and J genes are TRBV18 and TRBJ1-2, with 7 bases matching TRBD1. V was clipped by 1 base and J by 6 bases; unmatched bases: 5. The length of the CDR3 is 14 residues. CDR1 is KGHSH, CDR2 LQKENI, per germline. CDR3 sequence (DNA): TGTGCCAGCTCACCACTAAAGACAGGGAATGGCTACACCTTC. As protein: CASSPLKTGNGYTF.

This sequence joins TRBV10-3 and TRBJ1-1; 7 nucleotides align to TRBD1. Germline CDR1 is ENHRY and CDR2 is SYGVKD. The CDR3 covers 14 residues. V shed 5 bases and J 4 bases; nucleotides not matched to a gene: 7. Here the CDR3 DNA reads TGTGCCATCAGTAATAAACAGGGGTCCACTGAAGCTTTCTTT. Translation gives CAISNKQGSTEAFF.

The J gene is TRBJ1-5, the V gene TRBV28; TRBD1 is a possible D gene (6 bases). Germline V lookup: CDR1 MDHEN, CDR2 SYDVKM. V was clipped by 6 bases and J by 5 bases, with 20 bases between them. There are 16 residues in the CDR3. The CDR3 region is CASSLRGGYFHQPQHF. CDR3 nucleotides: TGTGCCAGCAGCCTCAGAGGGGGATACTTCCATCAGCCCCAGCATTTT.

The chain has TRBV5-1 and TRBJ2-7; 7 bases agree with TRBD2. V was pared by 0 bases and J by 3 bases, with 6 bases of the junction left unmatched. CDR1 and CDR2 from the germline V gene are SGHRS and YFSETQ. This CDR3 is 15 amino acids long. The CDR3 sequence is CASSLVVSSGYEQYF. The CDR3 DNA reads TGCGCCAGCAGCTTGGTCGTTTCTAGCGGCTACGAGCAGTACTTC.

This clone occurred a few times. The chain employs TRBV7-3 and TRBJ1-1, with 11 bases lining up with TRBD1. The CDR3 covers 14 residues. V lost 5 bases to trimming and J lost 5 bases; unmatched junction nucleotides: 4. The germline CDR1 and CDR2 sequences are SGHTA and FQGTGA. The CDR3 sequence is CASSPGTGGTEAFF. DNA of the CDR3: TGTGCCAGCAGCCCTGGGACAGGGGGGACTGAAGCTTTCTTT.

This clone was counted only a few times. The chain has TRBV11-3 and TRBJ2-1, with 10 bases lining up with TRBD2. The CDR3 consists of 15 residues. Germline values: CDR1 SGHNT, CDR2 YENEEA. The junction had 1 base not matched to a gene; V was cut back by 1 base and J by 4 bases. The CDR3 nucleotides are TGTGCCAGCAGCTTAGTTAGCGGGGGGTACAATGAGCAGTTCTTC. This sequence encodes CASSLVSGGYNEQFF. Drawing the rest from reference TRBV11-3 and TRBJ2-1, the complete variable domain is EAGVVQSPRYKIIEKKQPVAFWCNPISGHNTLYWYLQNLGQGPELLIRYENEEAVDDSQLPKDRFSAERLKGVDSTLKIQPAELGDSAVYLCASSLVSGGYNEQFFGPGTRLTVL.

This clone has only one observation. This rearrangement joins TRBV27 to TRBJ2-7; no firm D call. In germline, CDR1 is MNHEY, CDR2 SMNVEV (reference sequence). The CDR3 extends over 13 amino acids. The germline V and J ends were trimmed by 3 bases and 7 bases, with 13 bases remaining between them. The CDR3 spells CASSFNHALEQYF. The CDR3 coding sequence is TGTGCCAGCAGTTTTAATCATGCGCTAGAGCAGTACTTC.

The chain's CDR3 is CASSESRTGGRRETQYF. The CDR3 region has the DNA TGTGCCAGCAGTGAAAGTCGGACAGGGGGCCGAAGGGAGACCCAGTACTTC. The rearrangement uses TRBV2 and TRBJ2-5, with 11 bases that match TRBD1. The germline V gene has CDR1 SNHLY and CDR2 FYNNEI. The CDR3 extends over 17 amino acids. V gave up 2 bases and J gave up 5 bases; unmatched junction bases: 10.

The chain is built from TRBV6-6 and TRBJ1-2; 11 positions match TRBD1. The J segment lost 4 bases and the V segment lost 6 bases, leaving 7 bases of the junction unmatched. The CDR3 totals 15 residues. Per germline, CDR1 MNHNY and CDR2 SVGAGI (reference sequence). This CDR3 reads CASSPRTGGSYGYTF. The CDR3 DNA is TGTGCCAGCAGCCCCAGGACAGGGGGCAGCTATGGCTACACCTTC.

This chain's CDR3 is CASSQDDRRTDTQYF. The CDR3 bases are TGTGCCAGCAGCCAAGATGACAGACGGACAGATACGCAGTATTTT. The chain recombines TRBV3-1 (or the pseudogene TRBV3-2) with TRBJ2-3, with D possibly TRBD1 on 5 matching bases. CDR3 length: 15 residues. Germline loops: CDR1 LGHDT, CDR2 YNNKEL (reference sequence). Deletions cut 0 bases from V and 3 bases from J, with 10 bases between.

This chain links TRBV30 with TRBJ1-1; D uncertain. This CDR3 is built from 13 residues. The V end lost 0 bases, the J end lost 6 bases, and 11 bases lay between the germline ends. The germline V gene has CDR1 GTSNPN and CDR2 SVGIG (reference sequence). CDR3 bases: TGTGCCTGGAGTGTCGTTTGGCAGGCTGAAGCTTTCTTT. Amino acids: CAWSVVWQAEAFF.

The chain carries TRBV7-3 and TRBJ1-2; 9 bases are shared with TRBD1. V gave up 5 bases and J gave up 5 bases; unmatched junction bases: 3. The CDR3 has 13 amino acids. Germline V gene lookup returns CDR1 SGHTA and CDR2 FQGTGA. DNA for the CDR3: TGTGCCAGCAGCCCGGACAGGGGATATGGCTACACCTTC. Encoded protein: CASSPDRGYGYTF.

The V and J genes are TRBV3-1 (or the pseudogene TRBV3-2) and TRBJ2-5, with TRBD2 identical over 9 bases. V was pared by 6 bases and J by 5 bases, with 7 bases of the junction left unmatched. CDR1 and CDR2 from the germline V gene are LGHDT and YNNKEL (reference sequence). This CDR3 comprises 14 residues. The CDR3 reads CASRLGLARETQYF. The CDR3 nucleotides read TGTGCCAGCAGGCTCGGACTAGCGAGGGAGACCCAGTACTTC.

This chain uses TRBV28 with TRBJ2-5, with 7 positions matching TRBD1. J gave up 7 bases and V 5 bases, and 10 bases lay outside the gene matches. In germline, CDR1 is MDHEN, CDR2 SYDVKM. The CDR3 contains 14 residues. The CDR3 DNA sequence: TGTGCCAGCAGTAACCCCGGACAGGTCGGGACCCAGTACTTC. Translation gives CASSNPGQVGTQYF. The variable domain in full, with the rest retrieved from reference TRBV28 and TRBJ2-5, is DVKVTQSSRYLVKRTGEKVFLECVQDMDHENMFWYRQDPGLGLRLIYFSYDVKMKEKGDIPEGYSVSREKKERFSLILESASTNQTSMYLCASSNPGQVGTQYFGPGTRLLVL.

The rearrangement uses TRBV28 and TRBJ2-3; 7 nucleotides match TRBD1. The V gene end was trimmed by 11 bases and the J gene end by 2 bases; junction bases not matched to a gene: 10. This CDR3 spans 14 amino acids. From germline, CDR1 is MDHEN and CDR2 SYDVKM. In DNA, the CDR3 is TGTGCCGGTCGTAGGGGGCCCACCACAGATACGCAGTATTTT. As protein: CAGRRGPTTDTQYF.

The rearrangement joins TRBV18 to TRBJ2-5; 11 bases align to TRBD2. Germline V gene sequence: CDR1 KGHSH, CDR2 LQKENI. The CDR3 sequence is 15 residues long. V shed 0 bases, J shed 5 bases, and the junction held 2 bases outside the gene matches. CDR3 protein: CASSPPTSGGETQYF. CDR3 nucleotide sequence: TGTGCCAGCTCACCACCCACTAGCGGGGGTGAGACCCAGTACTTC.

The chain is built from TRBV28 and TRBJ2-5; 7 nucleotides line up with TRBD2. Germline-derived CDR1 and CDR2 are MDHEN and SYDVKM. The junction had 8 bases not matched to a gene; V was cut back by 6 bases and J by 4 bases. The CDR3 is made up of 14 amino acids. CDR3 sequence: CASSGAGVGETQYF. CDR3 bases: TGTGCCAGCAGCGGGGCGGGGGTCGGAGAGACCCAGTACTTC.

V is TRBV7-2 and J is TRBJ2-5; 8 nucleotides agree with TRBD2. After removal of 0 bases from V and 3 bases from J, the junction contained 0 bases not matched to a gene. Germline V gene lookup returns CDR1 SGHTA and CDR2 FQGNSA. This CDR3 has 14 amino acids. The CDR3 coding sequence is TGTGCCAGCAGCTTAGCTAGCGGGGAAGAGACCCAGTACTTC. This encodes CASSLASGEETQYF. The entire variable domain, with the rest obtained from reference TRBV7-2 and TRBJ2-5, is as follows: GAGVSQSPSNKVTEKGKDVELRCDPISGHTALYWYRQSLGQGLEFLIYFQGNSAPDKSGLPSDRFSAERTGGSVSTLTIQRTQQEDSAVYLCASSLASGEETQYFGPGTRLLVL.

The V call is TRBV7-2, the J call TRBJ2-1; 7 nucleotides match TRBD2. Trimming took 8 bases from V and 2 from J; bases not matched to a gene: 6. Germline V gene sequence: CDR1 SGHTA, CDR2 FQGNSA. The CDR3 length is 14 residues. The CDR3 sequence: CASHWGGTYNEQFF. The CDR3 DNA reads as TGTGCCAGCCACTGGGGGGGGACCTACAATGAGCAGTTCTTC.

The J gene is TRBJ2-5, the V gene TRBV2, with unresolved D. Germline CDR1 and CDR2: SNHLY and FYNNEI. This CDR3 spans 12 amino acids. V lost 5 bases and J lost 6, with 10 bases in between. DNA for the CDR3: TGTGCCAGCAGTATCACGGAGCAGACCCAGTACTTC. Its translation: CASSITEQTQYF.

The chain joins TRBV6-6 to TRBJ2-5; the D gene is possibly TRBD2 (5 bases). Germline V gene data show CDR1 as MNHNY and CDR2 as SVGAGI (reference sequence). CDR3 length equals 13 residues. Trimming pared 6 bases from V and 5 bases from J, leaving 13 bases between. CDR3 sequence: CASSHEGVETQYF. The CDR3 coding sequence is TGTGCCAGCAGCCATGAGGGCGTGGAGACCCAGTACTTC.

In DNA form, the CDR3 reads TGTGCCAGCAGCCTCGGGAACTCGGGCGGTGGCTACACCTTC. Encoded protein: CASSLGNSGGGYTF. The chain combines TRBV7-9 with TRBJ1-2; no reliable D call. Germline V gene data show CDR1 as SEHNR and CDR2 as FQNEAQ (reference sequence). The CDR3 contains 14 residues. V shed 5 bases and J shed 7 bases, with 17 bases lying between them.

The genes are TRBV5-1 and TRBJ2-3; possible D gene TRBD2, 6 bases. The germline CDR1 and CDR2 sequences are SGHRS and YFSETQ. V lost 0 bases, J lost 6 bases, and 14 bases lay in between. The CDR3 sequence is 15 residues long. CDR3 amino acids: CASSLEGLGMDTQYF. The CDR3 DNA reads TGCGCCAGCAGCTTGGAGGGACTCGGTATGGATACGCAGTATTTT.

The chain uses TRBV10-3 and TRBJ1-3; no clear D. V dropped 2 bases and J dropped 0 bases, with 8 bases sitting between them. The CDR3 totals 15 residues. The germline CDR1 and CDR2 sequences are ENHRY and SYGVKD. CDR3 amino acids: CAISEGGRSGNTIYF. The CDR3 bases are TGTGCCATCAGTGAGGGTGGCCGCTCTGGAAACACCATATATTTT.

The V call is TRBV10-3, the J call TRBJ1-2; D may be TRBD1 (6 bases). V shed 4 bases and J shed 3 bases, with 9 bases lying between them. Germline values: CDR1 ENHRY, CDR2 SYGVKD. This CDR3 is built from 13 residues. The CDR3 DNA reads as TGTGCCATCAGTGGTGAGGGGGACTATGGCTACACCTTC. Its translation is CAISGEGDYGYTF.

The CDR3 region has the DNA TGCGCCAGCAGCCAAGACGAGGGGAGGGATTCACCCCTCCACTTT. This codes for CASSQDEGRDSPLHF. This chain joins TRBV4-3 and TRBJ1-6; a possible D gene is TRBD1 (5 bases). CDR3 length equals 15 residues. CDR1 LGHNA and CDR2 YSLEER come from the germline V gene. Trimming pared 0 bases from V and 8 bases from J, leaving 11 bases between.

J is TRBJ2-2 and V is TRBV9, with D tentatively TRBD2 (5 bases). Looked up from germline, CDR1 is SGDLS and CDR2 is YYNGEE. CDR3 size: 14 residues. V was clipped by 1 base and J by 6 bases, with 10 bases between them. This CDR3 reads CASSVLASPGELFF. The CDR3 DNA is TGTGCCAGCAGCGTACTAGCTAGCCCCGGGGAGCTGTTTTTT.